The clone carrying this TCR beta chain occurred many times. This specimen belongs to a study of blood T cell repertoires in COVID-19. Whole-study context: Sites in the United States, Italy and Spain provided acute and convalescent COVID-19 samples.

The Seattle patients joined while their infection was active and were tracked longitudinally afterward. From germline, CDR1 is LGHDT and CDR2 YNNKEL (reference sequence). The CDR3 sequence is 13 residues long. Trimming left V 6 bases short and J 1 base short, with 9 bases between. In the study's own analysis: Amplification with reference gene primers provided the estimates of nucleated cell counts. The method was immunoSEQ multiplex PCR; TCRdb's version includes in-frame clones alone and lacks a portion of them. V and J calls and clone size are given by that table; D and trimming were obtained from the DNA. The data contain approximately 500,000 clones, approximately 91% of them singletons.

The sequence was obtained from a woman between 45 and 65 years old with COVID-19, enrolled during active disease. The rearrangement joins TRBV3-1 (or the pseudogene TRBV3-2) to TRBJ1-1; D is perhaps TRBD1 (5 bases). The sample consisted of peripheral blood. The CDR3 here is CASRGRGNTEAFF. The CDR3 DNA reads TGTGCCAGCAGAGGGAGGGGGAACACTGAAGCTTTCTTT.